This paragraph reports one TCR beta chain. Its antigen is not identified. These data originate in a study of T-cell reconstitution after alpha-beta-depleted transplantation in children. It was with unique molecular identifiers that the TCRbeta library was prepared. TCRdb reprocessed the PCR reads with MiXCR, giving one entry per CDR3 protein. The sample includes about 900,000 distinct CDR3 sequences, under 30% of them seen just once. General study findings and limits: A year had passed since transplant, and T-cell counts and diversity by then came mostly from newly produced T cells. Where some patients showed high TCRbeta diversity at day 60, it came from recipient T cells and thymic progenitors that had survived. Alpha-beta T cells about two months after transplant reportedly derived from several hundred expanded graft clones.

Trimming left V 1 base short and J 0 bases short, with 11 bases between. The CDR3 extends over 15 amino acids. Germline V gene data show CDR1 as SGHRS and CDR2 as YFSETQ. This sequence originates from a boy under two years old who had a stem cell transplant for SCID, so the T cells may come from the graft donor. This material consisted of PBMCs, mostly from graft donor cells, taken 360 days after TCRalphabeta/CD19-depleted stem cell transplant. The chain uses TRBV5-1 and TRBJ2-7; D unresolved. CDR3 in DNA: TGCGCCAGCAGCTTGTTTAATCAGGTCTCCTACGAGCAGTACTTC. Translation gives CASSLFNQVSYEQYF.